This T cell receptor beta chain was retrieved from a study of Tregs in tolerant kidney transplant recipients. Study-wide points: Tolerant patients' donor-specific Tregs expanded beyond overall Tregs, suggesting antigen-driven growth.

The CDR3 totals 13 residues. V was clipped by 1 base and J by 6 bases, with 7 bases between them. Per germline, CDR1 SEHNR and CDR2 FQNEAQ (reference sequence). Data came from immunoSEQ multiplex PCR; TCRdb stores just in-frame clones and leaves some out. Its table lists 9,000 to 13,000 clones. Related graft donors supplied nonmyeloablative bone marrow transplants, and mixed chimerism was transient. Unstimulated regulatory T cells (CD4+CD25+CD127-), CD4+CD25- non-regulatory cells, CD4 and CD8 cells were FACS-sorted from thawed PBMCs. With respect to this clone: Its antigen remains unidentified. The read comes to an end 3 residues before the CDR3 does, leaving the germline J gene to fill in the end.

This specimen was CD8+ T cells from blood (PBMCs), taken 24 months after the transplant. The rearrangement links TRBV7-9 to TRBJ2-1; no clear D. The TCR comes from a human patient who received a combined kidney and bone marrow transplant. The graft donor may account for some of the T cells. The CDR3 DNA, read in part, is TGTGCCAGCAGCTTAGATCCCGGCAATGAG. As protein: CASSLDPGNE. The whole CDR3 region reads CASSLDPGNEQFF. The variable domain in full, with the rest retrieved from reference TRBV7-9 and TRBJ2-1, is DTGVSQNPRHKITKRGQNVTFRCDPISEHNRLYWYRQTLGQGPEFLTYFQNEAQLEKSRLLSDRFSAERPKGSFSTLEIQRTEQGDSAMYLCASSLDPGNEQFFGPGTRLTVL.